Presented here are 26 T cell receptor beta chains from one specimen sequenced in a study of cytomegalovirus exposure and HLA in healthy donors. Assay: immunoSEQ multiplex PCR; the TCRdb copy retains only in-frame clones and omits some. Of 150,000 to 200,000 clones in the sample, 85% to 90% are singletons; the top ten hold approximately 10%. The sequenced sample was PBMCs. The receptors were gathered from a young woman in good health and CMV-seropositive.

The rearrangement uses TRBV11-3 and TRBJ2-5; D is perhaps TRBD1 (5 bases). Germline CDR1 SGHNT, CDR2 YENEEA. The germline V and J ends were trimmed by 4 bases and 2 bases, with 14 bases remaining between them. The CDR3 is 15 residues long. The CDR3: CASSSGQGLQETQYF. The CDR3 coding sequence is TGTGCCAGCAGCTCTGGGCAGGGCTTACAAGAGACCCAGTACTTC.

This rearrangement joins TRBV11-3 to TRBJ2-1; a weak D match, TRBD2 (5 bases). The CDR3 contains 13 residues. The V end was cut by 4 bases, the J end by 8 bases, with 12 bases between. From germline, CDR1 is SGHNT and CDR2 YENEEA. CDR3 sequence: CASSSTSIHEQFF. CDR3 nucleotides: TGTGCCAGCAGCTCTACTAGTATCCATGAGCAGTTCTTC.

The chain recombines TRBV25-1 with TRBJ1-1, with 9 positions matching TRBD1. The germline CDR1 and CDR2 sequences are MGHDK and SYGVNS. This CDR3 is 13 amino acids long. The trim removed 3 bases at V and 4 bases at J, leaving 0 bases unmatched. The CDR3 bases are TGTGCCAGCAGTGAGACAGGGGGCACTGAAGCTTTCTTT. It specifies CASSETGGTEAFF. Combining the CDR3 with reference TRBV25-1 and TRBJ1-1 gives the whole variable domain EADIYQTPRYLVIGTGKKITLECSQTMGHDKMYWYQQDPGMELHLIHYSYGVNSTEKGDLSSESTVSRIRTEHFPLTLESARPSHTSQYLCASSETGGTEAFFGQGTRLTVV.

The chain links TRBV19 to TRBJ2-1; the match to TRBD2 covers 8 bases. The germline V gene has CDR1 LNHDA and CDR2 SQIVND (reference sequence). The CDR3 sequence is 15 residues long. J gave up 7 bases and V 5 bases, and 10 bases lay outside the gene matches. The CDR3 is CASSPSGGGVNEQFF. CDR3 nucleotide sequence: TGTGCCAGTAGTCCCAGCGGGGGCGGTGTGAATGAGCAGTTCTTC.

This chain joins TRBV13 and TRBJ2-3; D might be TRBD1 (6 bases). Trimming stripped 5 bases from V and 1 base from J, with 7 bases between. CDR3 length: 13 amino acids. CDR1 and CDR2 from the germline V gene are PRHDT and FYEKMQ (reference sequence). CDR3 amino acids: CASSRQGTDTQYF. The CDR3 DNA reads TGTGCCAGCAGCCGACAGGGCACAGATACGCAGTATTTT.

The chain joins TRBV10-1 to TRBJ2-1, with D tentatively TRBD1 (5 bases). Between the trimmed V and J ends, which lost 4 bases and 9 bases, there was a span of 16 bases. Germline-derived CDR1 and CDR2 are WNHNN and SYGVQD (reference sequence). This CDR3 is built from 14 residues. The CDR3 DNA follows: TGCGCCAGCAGTGGGGCAGGGTATAACACTGAGCAGTTCTTC. This sequence encodes CASSGAGYNTEQFF.

This clone was seen once. The rearrangement uses TRBV5-5 and TRBJ1-3; D gene uncertain. The CDR3 spans 15 residues. Germline V gene data show CDR1 as SGHKS and CDR2 as YYEKEE (reference sequence). Trimming took off 1 base at V and 4 bases at J, with 12 bases between the two ends. CDR3 bases: TGTGCCAGCAGCTTGTCCCAGGTTTGGGGAAACACCATATATTTT. This gives the protein CASSLSQVWGNTIYF.

The chain combines TRBV4-3 with TRBJ2-4, with 7 bases aligning to TRBD1. The trim removed 3 bases at V and 6 bases at J, leaving 8 bases unmatched. The CDR3 length is 15 residues. Germline CDR1 LGHNA, CDR2 YSLEER. CDR3 residues: CASSHRDSHINIQYF. The CDR3 bases are TGCGCCAGCAGCCACCGGGACAGCCATATAAACATTCAGTACTTC.

V is TRBV19 and J is TRBJ2-1, with TRBD2 as a possible D gene (6 bases). CDR3 length equals 12 residues. Per the germline V gene, CDR1 is LNHDA and CDR2 is SQIVND (reference sequence). The V and J ends lost 5 bases and 8 bases respectively, with 10 bases between them. In DNA form, the CDR3 reads TGTGCCAGTAGTGTTACTAGCTATGAGCAGTTCTTC. It encodes CASSVTSYEQFF.

This chain joins TRBV7-2 and TRBJ1-4; 9 bases align to TRBD1. There are 14 residues in the CDR3. Germline V gives CDR1 SGHTA, CDR2 FQGNSA. After removal of 4 bases from V and 8 bases from J, the junction contained 5 bases not matched to a gene. In DNA form, the CDR3 reads TGTGCCAGCAGCTCAGGACAGGGGAAGGAAAAACTGTTTTTT. Translation: CASSSGQGKEKLFF.

Worth noting for this clone: Other DNA sequences in this specimen translate into the identical CDR3. The V call is TRBV5-1, the J call TRBJ2-1, with 11 bases lining up with TRBD2. CDR1 and CDR2 (germline): SGHRS, YFSETQ. This CDR3 region has 15 residues. The V segment lost 4 bases and the J segment 3 bases; nucleotides outside the gene matches: 3. The CDR3 region is CASSLGTSGYNEQFF. The CDR3 DNA follows: TGCGCCAGCAGCCTCGGGACTAGCGGCTACAATGAGCAGTTCTTC.

J is TRBJ2-5 and V is TRBV11-3; TRBD1 aligns across 8 bases. V shed 5 bases, J shed 2 bases, and the junction held 4 bases outside the gene matches. CDR1 is SGHNT and CDR2 is YENEEA in the germline V gene. The CDR3 totals 14 residues. As DNA, the CDR3 is TGTGCCAGCAGCCCTCGACAGGGGCAAGAGACCCAGTACTTC. This sequence encodes CASSPRQGQETQYF.

The rearrangement links TRBV28 to TRBJ2-6; maybe TRBD1 (6 bases). This CDR3 contains 19 residues. V was clipped by 3 bases and J by 0 bases, with 18 bases between them. Germline CDR1 reads MDHEN; CDR2 reads SYDVKM. The CDR3 is CASSFPGVTEVSGANVLTF. The CDR3 bases are TGTGCCAGCAGTTTCCCAGGGGTAACGGAGGTCTCTGGGGCCAACGTCCTGACTTTC.

The rearrangement joins TRBV5-4 to TRBJ1-1, with D possibly TRBD1 on 6 matching bases. Trimming left V 4 bases short and J 2 bases short, with 12 bases between. In germline, CDR1 is SGHNT, CDR2 YYREEE (reference sequence). CDR3 length equals 14 residues. For the CDR3, the DNA is TGTGCCAGCAGCGAAGAACAGGGAAACACTGAAGCTTTCTTT. This encodes CASSEEQGNTEAFF.

The V call is TRBV4-1, the J call TRBJ1-5; D gene ambiguous. V was trimmed by 0 bases and J by 5 bases, leaving 11 bases between them. Germline CDR1 reads MGHRA; CDR2 reads YSYEKL. This CDR3 contains 15 residues. The CDR3 sequence: CASSQDPQVYQPQHF. The CDR3 DNA sequence: TGCGCCAGCAGCCAAGATCCGCAGGTATATCAGCCCCAGCATTTT.

This clone has only a few counts. V is TRBV7-3 and J is TRBJ2-3, with 8 bases identical to TRBD2. Germline V gene lookup returns CDR1 SGHTA and CDR2 FQGTGA. With 5 bases clipped from V and 1 base from J, the junction kept 8 bases outside the gene matches. This CDR3 comprises 16 residues. DNA of the CDR3: TGTGCCAGCAGCCCGACTAGCGCCGGCGGCACAGATACGCAGTATTTT. This translates into CASSPTSAGGTDTQYF. Using reference TRBV7-3 and TRBJ2-3 for the parts outside the CDR3, the full variable domain is GAGVSQTPSNKVTEKGKYVELRCDPISGHTALYWYRQSLGQGPEFLIYFQGTGAADDSGLPNDRFFAVRPEGSVSTLKIQRTERGDSAVYLCASSPTSAGGTDTQYFGPGTRLTVL.

The J gene is TRBJ2-2, the V gene TRBV7-3, with D possibly matching TRBD1 (6 bases). Germline CDR1 SGHTA, CDR2 FQGTGA. Trimming cost V 5 bases and J 5 bases, with 15 bases left between them. This CDR3 has 15 amino acids. CDR3: CASSPFGGGTGELFF. The CDR3 DNA is TGTGCCAGCAGCCCCTTTGGGGGCGGAACCGGGGAGCTGTTTTTT.

The chain uses TRBV5-1 and TRBJ1-4; 9 positions match TRBD1. This CDR3 region has 15 residues. V lost 5 bases, J lost 7 bases, and 9 bases stayed unmatched. Looked up from germline, CDR1 is SGHRS and CDR2 is YFSETQ. CDR3 amino acids: CASSRQGGEVEKLFF. CDR3 bases: TGCGCCAGCAGTCGACAGGGGGGAGAAGTTGAAAAACTGTTTTTT.

The chain combines TRBV15 with TRBJ2-1; unclear D gene. The germline V gene encodes CDR1 LNHNV and CDR2 YYDKDF (reference sequence). The CDR3 extends over 13 amino acids. With 3 bases removed from V and 5 bases from J, the gap between germline ends came to 8 bases. Here the CDR3 reads CATSRSQNNEQFF. CDR3 in DNA: TGTGCCACCAGCAGGTCACAAAACAATGAGCAGTTCTTC.

DNA of the CDR3: TGTGCCAGCACTATCGACAGGAACACCGGGGAGCTGTTTTTT. It specifies CASTIDRNTGELFF. This chain uses TRBV6-6 with TRBJ2-2, with a tentative D call TRBD1 (5 bases). The CDR3 spans 14 residues. Germline loops: CDR1 MNHNY, CDR2 SVGAGI (reference sequence). Trimming shortened V by 7 bases and J by 1 base, and 10 bases separated the two germline ends.

This chain uses TRBV9 with TRBJ2-1, with 8 bases aligning to TRBD1. V shed 2 bases and J 4 bases; nucleotides not matched to a gene: 2. CDR1 is SGDLS and CDR2 is YYNGEE in the germline V gene. This CDR3 is built from 14 residues. DNA for the CDR3: TGTGCCAGCAGCGTCCGGGACAGGTACAATGAGCAGTTCTTC. Translation: CASSVRDRYNEQFF. The full variable domain, with the rest looked up from reference TRBV9 and TRBJ2-1, is DSGVTQTPKHLITATGQRVTLRCSPRSGDLSVYWYQQSLDQGLQFLIQYYNGEERAKGNILERFSAQQFPDLHSELNLSSLELGDSALYFCASSVRDRYNEQFFGPGTRLTVL.

The genes are TRBV7-9 and TRBJ2-7; 7 bases fit TRBD1. The germline V gene encodes CDR1 SEHNR and CDR2 FQNEAQ (reference sequence). This CDR3 is built from 13 residues. V was pared by 8 bases and J by 6 bases, with 10 bases of the junction left unmatched. The CDR3 region is CASARQGAGEQYF. CDR3 DNA sequence: TGTGCCAGCGCCCGACAGGGCGCTGGCGAGCAGTACTTC. Full variable domain (rest looked up from reference TRBV7-9 and TRBJ2-7): DTGVSQNPRHKITKRGQNVTFRCDPISEHNRLYWYRQTLGQGPEFLTYFQNEAQLEKSRLLSDRFSAERPKGSFSTLEIQRTEQGDSAMYLCASARQGAGEQYFGPGTRLTVT.

CDR3 nucleotide sequence: TGTGCCAGTATTGCCGTTACAGGGGGCGCGGATCAGCCCCAGCATTTT. Translation: CASIAVTGGADQPQHF. The chain links TRBV19 to TRBJ1-5, with 9 bases fitting TRBD1. V was clipped by 7 bases and J by 5 bases; unmatched bases: 12. The germline CDR1 and CDR2 sequences are LNHDA and SQIVND (reference sequence). This CDR3 is built from 16 residues.

This clone was recorded once. This chain connects TRBV6-7 to TRBJ2-7; the match to TRBD2 covers 7 bases. TRBV6-7 is labeled an ORF, and its function is uncertain. The CDR3 contains 17 residues. The junction had 10 bases not matched to a gene; V was cut back by 0 bases and J by 2 bases. The CDR3 DNA sequence: TGTGCCAGCAGTTACTCGAGAGGGAGGGTCTTCCCCTACGAGCAGTACTTC. It encodes CASSYSRGRVFPYEQYF.

The CDR3 nucleotides are TGTGCCAGCACCGAAGGGGGGGCATTCTACTACGAGCAGTACTTC. Translating gives CASTEGGAFYYEQYF. The chain recombines TRBV28 with TRBJ2-7, with a possible D match to TRBD2 (7 bases). Per germline, CDR1 MDHEN and CDR2 SYDVKM. Trimming took off 7 bases at V and 3 bases at J, with 19 bases between the two ends. The CDR3 loop spans 15 amino acids.

The chain recombines TRBV9 with TRBJ2-5; 9 bases agree with TRBD2. From germline, CDR1 is SGDLS and CDR2 YYNGEE. With 0 bases clipped from V and 5 bases from J, the junction kept 17 bases outside the gene matches. CDR3 length: 19 amino acids. The CDR3 coding sequence is TGTGCCAGCAGCGTAGGGAATGGTAAGGGGACTAGCAGGTTGGAGACCCAGTACTTC. This translates into CASSVGNGKGTSRLETQYF.